This TCR beta chain stems from a study of blood T cell repertoires in COVID-19. Whole-study context: Both acute and convalescent COVID-19 samples were obtained from the United States, Italy and Spain. Sources were T cells, B-cell-depleted T cells, or PBMCs; the material itself was cDNA or gDNA.

This CDR3 is 16 amino acids long. Germline-derived CDR1 and CDR2 are MGHRA and YSYEKL. V was shortened by 6 bases and J by 0 bases, with 18 bases between the two germline ends. Authors' data handling: The assay estimated nucleated cells by amplifying reference gene primers. Only in-frame clones appear in the TCRdb table, and some are missing; sequencing was by immunoSEQ multiplex PCR. The DNA gave D and trimming, while V, J and clone size come from that table. The sample has some 190,000 clones, about 80% seen once. The rearrangement uses TRBV4-1 and TRBJ2-7; perhaps TRBD1 as D (6 bases). The clonotype originates from a man between 60 and 75 years old with acute or convalescent COVID-19. The sequencing sample was made of peripheral blood. Here the CDR3 reads CASRLAPTGSSYEQYF. CDR3 coding DNA: TGCGCCAGCAGACTCGCTCCCACAGGGAGCTCCTACGAGCAGTACTTC.